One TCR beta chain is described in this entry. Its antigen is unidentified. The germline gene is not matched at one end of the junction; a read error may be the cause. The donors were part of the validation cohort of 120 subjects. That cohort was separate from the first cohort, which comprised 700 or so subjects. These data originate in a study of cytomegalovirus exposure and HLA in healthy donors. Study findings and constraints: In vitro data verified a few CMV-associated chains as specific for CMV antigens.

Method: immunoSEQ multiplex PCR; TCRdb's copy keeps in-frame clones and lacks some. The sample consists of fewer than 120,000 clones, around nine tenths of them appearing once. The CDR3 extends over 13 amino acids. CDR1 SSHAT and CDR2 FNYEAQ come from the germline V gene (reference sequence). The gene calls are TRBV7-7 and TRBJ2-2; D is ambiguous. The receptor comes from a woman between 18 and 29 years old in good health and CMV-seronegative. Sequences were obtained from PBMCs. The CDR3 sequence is CASSPLSSGELFF. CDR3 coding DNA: TGTGCTAGCAGCCCCTTATCCTCCGGGGAGCTGTTTTTT.